This TCR beta chain was found in a study of cytomegalovirus exposure and HLA in healthy donors. This clone was seen many times. The PCR used 60 Vbeta and 13 Jbeta primers. The protocol was immunoSEQ multiplex PCR, while the TCRdb copy is restricted to in-frame clones and leaves out a portion. The data show some 150,000 clones, roughly 70% seen once. Looked up from germline, CDR1 is LNHDA and CDR2 is SQIVND (reference sequence). The CDR3 has 14 amino acids. V was pared by 9 bases and J by 0 bases, with 12 bases between. The sequenced sample was PBMCs. The chain uses TRBV19 and TRBJ1-3; weak D call: TRBD1 (6 bases). The TCR comes from a man aged 50 or older in good health and CMV-seropositive. CDR3 loop: CASTDRSSGNTIYF. In nucleotides, the CDR3 is TGTGCCAGCACAGACAGGAGCTCTGGAAACACCATATATTTT.